This entry is about one TCR beta chain. What it recognizes is unknown. This entry belongs to a study of cytomegalovirus exposure and HLA in healthy donors. The CDR3 has 19 residues. Losses at the gene ends were 3 bases for V and 6 bases for J; bases not matched to a gene: 16. Germline CDR1 is LNHDA and CDR2 is SQIVND (reference sequence). PCR used 60 Vbeta primers and 13 Jbeta primers. Clones were sequenced by immunoSEQ multiplex PCR, and TCRdb holds only the in-frame ones, with some missing. The table lists 80,000 or so clones, roughly 70% of them singletons. Study results and limitations: TRBV6-2, TRBV6-3 and other indistinguishable V segments were excluded. Cytomegalovirus-associated TCR beta chains were listed, numbering 164. Immune exposure information comprised only CMV serostatus. An assumption of roughly uniform sequencing depth across donors underlay the presence/absence analyses.

The chain employs TRBV19 and TRBJ2-3; 12 bases line up with TRBD2. Sequenced input: PBMCs. The sequence came from a man between 60 and 75 years old in good health and CMV-seropositive. In nucleotides, the CDR3 is TGTGCCAGTAGTATTATTGACTTCCTAGCGGGGGGGCCGGAGGATACGCAGTATTTT. Its translation: CASSIIDFLAGGPEDTQYF.